These 6 T cell receptor beta chains were all obtained from the same sample, sequenced in a study of blood T cells in healthy people across ages. With a J-beta primer mix and a sample-barcoded 5' primer, a second PCR ran about 7 to 12 cycles. TCRdb reprocessed the 5' RACE reads with MiXCR, giving one entry per CDR3 protein. The sample records about 680,000 distinct CDR3 sequences, 45% to 50% being singletons. Input material: blood. The receptor set was obtained from an older woman in good health.

The chain couples TRBV3-1 to TRBJ2-5; possible D gene TRBD2, 6 bases. Germline V gene sequence: CDR1 LGHDT, CDR2 YNNKEL (reference sequence). The CDR3 totals 15 residues. The germline V and J ends were trimmed by 0 bases and 6 bases, with 14 bases remaining between them. This CDR3 is CASSQDATSWKTQYF. The CDR3 DNA follows: TGTGCCAGCAGCCAAGATGCTACTAGCTGGAAGACCCAGTACTTC.

This clonotype was picked up a small number of times. The chain recombines TRBV4-1 with TRBJ2-1, with 7 bases identical to TRBD2. The germline gives CDR1 MGHRA, CDR2 YSYEKL. The CDR3 runs to 16 residues. V lost 1 base to trimming and J lost 9 bases; unmatched junction nucleotides: 12. CDR3 loop: CASSQAAAGVGGEQFF. CDR3 bases: TGCGCCAGCAGCCAAGCTGCCGCGGGAGTAGGCGGTGAGCAGTTCTTC.

The V and J genes are TRBV12-3 or TRBV12-4 and TRBJ2-7; D perhaps matches TRBD2 (6 bases). Trimming left V 2 bases short and J 6 bases short, with 17 bases between. The CDR3 spans 15 residues. The CDR3 DNA is TGTGCCAGCAGTTTACGCGGAGGGGAGAGGTCCGAGCAGTACTTC. Its protein is CASSLRGGERSEQYF.

The table lists this clonotype with a few counts. The rearrangement joins TRBV20-1 to TRBJ1-4, with 8 nucleotides matching TRBD1. Germline V gene lookup returns CDR1 DFQATT and CDR2 SNEGSKA (reference sequence). The trim removed 3 bases at V and 4 bases at J, leaving 4 bases unmatched. This CDR3 contains 14 residues. The chain's CDR3 is CSARRTGHNEKLFF. The CDR3 nucleotides are TGCAGTGCTAGGAGGACAGGGCATAATGAAAAACTGTTTTTT.

This clonotype showed up just once. The germline gene is not matched at one end of the junction; a read error may be the cause. V is TRBV20-1 and J is TRBJ2-1; 8 nucleotides align to TRBD1. From germline, CDR1 is DFQATT and CDR2 SNEGSKA (reference sequence). The CDR3 has 15 residues. The CDR3, as DNA: TGCGGTGCTAGACCCGGGACAGGAGTATACAATGAGCAGTTCTTC. It is translated as CGARPGTGVYNEQFF.

This clonotype has only a few counts. V and J are TRBV4-3 and TRBJ1-6; D is uncertain. Germline CDR1 is LGHNA and CDR2 is YSLEER. The CDR3 extends over 13 amino acids. V lost 0 bases and J lost 10, with 7 bases in between. This CDR3 reads CASSQEVRSPLHF. The CDR3 nucleotides read TGCGCCAGCAGCCAAGAGGTGAGGTCACCCCTCCACTTT.